This T cell receptor beta chain originates from a study of blood T cell repertoires in COVID-19. Study-level information: PBMCs, B-cell-depleted T cells, or T cells provided the cDNA or gDNA that made up the material.

This CDR3 has 15 residues. Deletions cut 0 bases from V and 1 base from J, with 9 bases between. Per germline, CDR1 SGHAT and CDR2 FQNNGV. Sequencing was performed with immunoSEQ multiplex PCR; in TCRdb, only in-frame clones are kept and a portion is missing. The data show 190,000 or so clones, about 83% seen once. This chain links TRBV11-2 with TRBJ2-5; maybe TRBD2 (5 bases). Sequencing was performed on peripheral blood. This receptor was obtained from a young woman who had recovered from COVID-19. The chain's CDR3 is CASSLETGTQETQYF. In DNA, the CDR3 is TGTGCCAGCAGCTTAGAGACGGGAACCCAAGAGACCCAGTACTTC.